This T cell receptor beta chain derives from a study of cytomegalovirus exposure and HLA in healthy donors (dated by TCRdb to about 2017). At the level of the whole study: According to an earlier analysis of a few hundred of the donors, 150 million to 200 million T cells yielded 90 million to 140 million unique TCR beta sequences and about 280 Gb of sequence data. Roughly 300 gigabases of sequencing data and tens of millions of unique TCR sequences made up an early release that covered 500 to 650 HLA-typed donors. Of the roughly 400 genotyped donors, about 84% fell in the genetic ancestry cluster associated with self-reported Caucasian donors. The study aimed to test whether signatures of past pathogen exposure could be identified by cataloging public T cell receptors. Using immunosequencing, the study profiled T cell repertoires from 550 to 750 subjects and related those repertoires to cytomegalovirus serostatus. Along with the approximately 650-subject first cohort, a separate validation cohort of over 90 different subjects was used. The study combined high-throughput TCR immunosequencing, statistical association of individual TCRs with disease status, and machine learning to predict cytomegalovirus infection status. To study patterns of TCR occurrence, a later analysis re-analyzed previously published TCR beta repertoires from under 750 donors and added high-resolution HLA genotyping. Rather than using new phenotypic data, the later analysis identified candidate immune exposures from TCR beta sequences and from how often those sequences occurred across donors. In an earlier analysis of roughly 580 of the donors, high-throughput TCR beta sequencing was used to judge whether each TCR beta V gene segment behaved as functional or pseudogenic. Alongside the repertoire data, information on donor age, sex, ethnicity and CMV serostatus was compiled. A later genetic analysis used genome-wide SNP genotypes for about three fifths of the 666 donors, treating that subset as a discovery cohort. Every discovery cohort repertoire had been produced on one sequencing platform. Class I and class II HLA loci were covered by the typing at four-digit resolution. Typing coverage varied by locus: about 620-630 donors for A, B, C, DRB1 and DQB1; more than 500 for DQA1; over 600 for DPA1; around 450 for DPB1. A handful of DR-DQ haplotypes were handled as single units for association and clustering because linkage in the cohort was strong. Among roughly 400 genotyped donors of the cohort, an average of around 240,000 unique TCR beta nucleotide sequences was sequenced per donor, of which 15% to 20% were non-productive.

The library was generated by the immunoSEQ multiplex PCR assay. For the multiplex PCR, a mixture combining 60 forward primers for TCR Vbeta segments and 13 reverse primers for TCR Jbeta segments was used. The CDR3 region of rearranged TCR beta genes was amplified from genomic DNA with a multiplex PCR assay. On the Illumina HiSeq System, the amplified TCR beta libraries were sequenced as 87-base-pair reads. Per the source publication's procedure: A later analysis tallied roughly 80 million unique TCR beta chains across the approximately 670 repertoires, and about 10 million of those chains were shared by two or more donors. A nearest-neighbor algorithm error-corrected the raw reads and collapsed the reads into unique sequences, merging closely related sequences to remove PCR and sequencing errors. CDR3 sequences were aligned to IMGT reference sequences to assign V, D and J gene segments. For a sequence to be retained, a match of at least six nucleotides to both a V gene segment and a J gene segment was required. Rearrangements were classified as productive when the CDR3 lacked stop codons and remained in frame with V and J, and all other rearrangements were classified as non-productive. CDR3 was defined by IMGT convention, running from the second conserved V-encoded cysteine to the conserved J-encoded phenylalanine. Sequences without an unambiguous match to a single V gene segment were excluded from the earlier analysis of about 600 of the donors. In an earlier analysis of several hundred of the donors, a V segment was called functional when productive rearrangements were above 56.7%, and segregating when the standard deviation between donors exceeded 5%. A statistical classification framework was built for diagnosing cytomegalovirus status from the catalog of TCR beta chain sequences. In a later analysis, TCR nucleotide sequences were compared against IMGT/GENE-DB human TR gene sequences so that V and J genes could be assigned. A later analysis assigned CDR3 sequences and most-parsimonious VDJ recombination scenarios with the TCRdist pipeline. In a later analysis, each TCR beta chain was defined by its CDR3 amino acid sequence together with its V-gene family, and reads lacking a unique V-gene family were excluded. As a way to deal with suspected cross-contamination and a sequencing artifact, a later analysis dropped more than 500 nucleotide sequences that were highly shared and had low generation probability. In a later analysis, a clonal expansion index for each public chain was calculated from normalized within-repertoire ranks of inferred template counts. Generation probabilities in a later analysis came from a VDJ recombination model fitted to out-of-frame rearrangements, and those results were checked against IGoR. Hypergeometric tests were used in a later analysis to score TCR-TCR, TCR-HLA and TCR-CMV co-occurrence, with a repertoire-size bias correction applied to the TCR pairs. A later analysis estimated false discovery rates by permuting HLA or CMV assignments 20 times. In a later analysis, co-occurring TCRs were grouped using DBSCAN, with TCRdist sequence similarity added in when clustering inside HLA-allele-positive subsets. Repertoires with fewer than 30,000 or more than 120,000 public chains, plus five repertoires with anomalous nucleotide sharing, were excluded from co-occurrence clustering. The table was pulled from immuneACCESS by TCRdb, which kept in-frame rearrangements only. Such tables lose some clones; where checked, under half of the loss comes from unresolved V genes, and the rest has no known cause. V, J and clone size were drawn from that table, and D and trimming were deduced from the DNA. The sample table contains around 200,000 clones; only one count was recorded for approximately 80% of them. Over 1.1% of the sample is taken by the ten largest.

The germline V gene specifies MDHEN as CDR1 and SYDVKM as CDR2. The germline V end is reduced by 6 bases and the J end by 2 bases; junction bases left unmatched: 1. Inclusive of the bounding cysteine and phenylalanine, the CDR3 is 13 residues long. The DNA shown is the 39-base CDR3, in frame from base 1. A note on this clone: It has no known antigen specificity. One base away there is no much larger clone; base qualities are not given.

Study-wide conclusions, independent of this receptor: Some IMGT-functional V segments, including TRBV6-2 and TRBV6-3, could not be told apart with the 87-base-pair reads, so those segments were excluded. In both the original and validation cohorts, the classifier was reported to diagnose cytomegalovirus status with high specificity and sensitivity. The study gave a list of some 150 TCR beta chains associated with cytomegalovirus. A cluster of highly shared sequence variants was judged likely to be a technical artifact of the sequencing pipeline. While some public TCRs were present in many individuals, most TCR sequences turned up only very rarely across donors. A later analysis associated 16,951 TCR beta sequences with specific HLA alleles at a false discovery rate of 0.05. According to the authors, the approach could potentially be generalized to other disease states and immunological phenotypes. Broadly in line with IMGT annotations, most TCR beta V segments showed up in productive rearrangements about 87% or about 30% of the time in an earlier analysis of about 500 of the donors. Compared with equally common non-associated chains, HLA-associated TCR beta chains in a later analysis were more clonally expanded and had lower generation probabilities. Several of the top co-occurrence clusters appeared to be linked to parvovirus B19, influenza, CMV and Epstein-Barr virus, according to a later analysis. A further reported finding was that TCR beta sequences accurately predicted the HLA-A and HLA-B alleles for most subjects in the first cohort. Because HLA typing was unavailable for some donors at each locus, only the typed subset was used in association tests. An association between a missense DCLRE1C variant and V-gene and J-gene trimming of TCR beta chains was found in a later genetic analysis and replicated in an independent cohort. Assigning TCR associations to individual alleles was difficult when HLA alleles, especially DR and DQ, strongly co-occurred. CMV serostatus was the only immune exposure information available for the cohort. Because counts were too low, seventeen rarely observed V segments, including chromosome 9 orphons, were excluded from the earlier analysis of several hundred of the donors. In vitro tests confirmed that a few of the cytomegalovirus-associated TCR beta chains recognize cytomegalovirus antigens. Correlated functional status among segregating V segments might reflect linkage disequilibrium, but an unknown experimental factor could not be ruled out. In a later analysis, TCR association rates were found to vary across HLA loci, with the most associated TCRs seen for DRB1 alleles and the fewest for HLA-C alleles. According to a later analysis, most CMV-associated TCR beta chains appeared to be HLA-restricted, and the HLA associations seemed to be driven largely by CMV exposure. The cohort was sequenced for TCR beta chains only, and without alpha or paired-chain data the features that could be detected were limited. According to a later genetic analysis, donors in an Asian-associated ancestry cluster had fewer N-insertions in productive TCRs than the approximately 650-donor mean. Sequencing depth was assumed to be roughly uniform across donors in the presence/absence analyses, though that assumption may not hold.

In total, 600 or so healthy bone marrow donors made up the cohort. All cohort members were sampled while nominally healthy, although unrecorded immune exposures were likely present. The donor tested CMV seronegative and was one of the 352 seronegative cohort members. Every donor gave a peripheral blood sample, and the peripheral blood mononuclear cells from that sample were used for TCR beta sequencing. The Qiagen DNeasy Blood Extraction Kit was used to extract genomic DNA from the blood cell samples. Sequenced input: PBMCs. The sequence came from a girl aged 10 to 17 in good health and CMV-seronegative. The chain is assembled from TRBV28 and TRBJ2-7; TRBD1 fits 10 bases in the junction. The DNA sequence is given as TGTGCCAGCAGGGGACAGGGGACCTACGAGCAGTACTTC. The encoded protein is CASRGQGTYEQYF.